The T cell receptor beta chain described here comes from a study of blood T cells in healthy people across ages. Through a sample-barcoded 5' primer and a J-beta primer mix, a second PCR was run for roughly 6 to 12 cycles. TCRdb re-called the 5' RACE reads through MiXCR, storing one row per CDR3 protein. Of a few hundred thousand distinct CDR3 sequences listed, around 27% are singletons. The CDR3 totals 13 residues. CDR1 is SGHRS, CDR2 YFSETQ, per germline. There are a few counts of this clonotype. What was sequenced was blood. V gene TRBV5-1 combines with J gene TRBJ2-5; TRBD1 matches 7 bases. The J call is in doubt because the DNA end fits TRBJ2-7 better. This sequence was found in a woman aged 70-85 years in good health. CDR3 loop: CASSSRQGHEQYF. In DNA form, the CDR3 reads TGCGCCAGCAGCTCCCGACAGGGCCACGAGCAGTACTTC.